The 21 T cell receptor beta chains in this list originate from one sample, sequenced in a study of identical twins. TCRdb itself ran the 5' RACE reads through MiXCR, one entry per CDR3 protein. The sample lists around 670,000 distinct CDR3 sequences; 6% to 6.5% were seen once. Sequenced input: naive T cells sorted from blood. The origin of the receptors is a man between 18 and 35 years old in good health.

The J gene is TRBJ2-2, the V gene TRBV5-1; D tentatively reads TRBD1 or TRBD2 (5 bases each). Trimming pared 1 base from V and 2 bases from J, leaving 30 bases between. There are 22 residues in the CDR3. Germline assignment: CDR1 SGHRS and CDR2 YFSETQ. DNA of the CDR3: TGCGCCAGCAGCTTGTTCCCCGAAGGGGCGGGCCCTAAACAGAATAACACCGGGGAGCTGTTTTTT. Encoded protein: CASSLFPEGAGPKQNNTGELFF.

The chain uses TRBV5-1 and TRBJ2-5; D is undetermined. CDR3 length: 13 amino acids. Germline V lookup: CDR1 SGHRS, CDR2 YFSETQ. Trimming pared 2 bases from V and 2 bases from J, leaving 7 bases between. The CDR3 region is CASSFRFQETQYF. In DNA, the CDR3 is TGCGCCAGCAGCTTCAGGTTTCAAGAGACCCAGTACTTC.

There are many counts of this clonotype. No DNA is shown, since the ends of the CDR3 on it are uncertain; the CDR3 is the one TCRdb lists. The chain is built from TRBV4-1 and TRBJ2-1; the table calls TRBD2, which could not be checked here. The length of the CDR3 is 13 amino acids, counting both ends. Germline CDR1 MGHRA, CDR2 YSYEKL. This CDR3 reads CASSLVGPGSMFF.

This clonotype was picked up many times. V is TRBV5-1 and J is TRBJ2-1, with TRBD2 identical over 8 bases. The CDR3 is made up of 14 amino acids. V lost 4 bases, J lost 9 bases, and 9 bases stayed unmatched. Per the germline V gene, CDR1 is SGHRS and CDR2 is YFSETQ. The CDR3 is CASSISGGRVEQFF. CDR3 DNA sequence: TGCGCCAGCAGCATCTCGGGAGGGCGGGTTGAGCAGTTCTTC.

V and J are TRBV5-1 and TRBJ2-3; D may be TRBD2 (6 bases). Germline CDR1 reads SGHRS; CDR2 reads YFSETQ. This CDR3 has 16 amino acids. Trimming removed 4 bases from V and 2 bases from J, with 17 bases in between. The CDR3 here is CASSVTGTLITDTQYF. In nucleotides, the CDR3 is TGCGCCAGCAGCGTAACCGGGACTCTTATCACAGATACGCAGTATTTT.

V usage is TRBV20-1 and J usage is TRBJ1-4; perhaps TRBD1 as D (5 bases). Trimming took 3 bases from V and 0 from J, leaving 11 bases between them. The V gene's germline CDR1 is DFQATT and CDR2 SNEGSKA (reference sequence). The CDR3 runs to 15 residues. The DNA of the CDR3 is TGCAGTGCTAGGGGAAGGGGAACAACTAATGAAAAACTGTTTTTT. The encoded protein is CSARGRGTTNEKLFF.

This clonotype was detected many times. The chain uses TRBV20-1 and TRBJ1-6; a possible D gene is TRBD1 (5 bases). The CDR3 loop spans 17 amino acids. Trimming took 0 bases from V and 7 from J, leaving 19 bases between them. CDR1 DFQATT and CDR2 SNEGSKA come from the germline V gene (reference sequence). CDR3 sequence (DNA): TGCAGTGCTAGAGATACTGGGGGGGGGAGGCCGAATTCACCCCTCCACTTT. It translates to CSARDTGGGRPNSPLHF.

Many counts were recorded for this clonotype. This rearrangement joins TRBV20-1 to TRBJ2-1; D may be TRBD2 (6 bases). V gave up 2 bases and J gave up 7 bases, with 9 bases separating them. CDR3 length: 12 residues. Per germline, CDR1 DFQATT and CDR2 SNEGSKA (reference sequence). The CDR3 nucleotides are TGCAGTGCTAGATTAGCGGCAAATGAGCAGTTCTTC. Residues: CSARLAANEQFF.

This clonotype was seen repeatedly, ten times or more. The V call is TRBV29-1, the J call TRBJ1-2; D might be TRBD1 (6 bases). Between the trimmed V and J ends, which lost 4 bases and 4 bases, there was a span of 13 bases. The CDR3 contains 13 residues. Germline lookup yields CDR1 SQVTM and CDR2 ANQGSEA. The CDR3 region is CSVAGANFYGYTF. CDR3 nucleotide sequence: TGCAGCGTTGCAGGGGCAAATTTCTATGGCTACACCTTC.

This clonotype was picked up many times. The J gene is TRBJ2-3, the V gene TRBV27; D assignment may be TRBD1 or TRBD2 (5 bases each). Deletions cut 3 bases from V and 5 bases from J, with 12 bases between. CDR1 and CDR2 from the germline V gene are MNHEY and SMNVEV (reference sequence). The CDR3 totals 14 residues. In DNA form, the CDR3 reads TGTGCCAGCAGTTTGTGGGGCGCGGGAGATACGCAGTATTTT. It codes for CASSLWGAGDTQYF.

This clonotype occurred many times. V and J are TRBV12-3 or TRBV12-4 and TRBJ2-1; possible D gene TRBD2, 5 bases. The CDR3 totals 13 residues. Deletions cut 6 bases from V and 3 bases from J, with 9 bases between. CDR3 amino acids: CASRDGGYNEQFF. CDR3 bases: TGTGCCAGCAGAGACGGAGGCTACAATGAGCAGTTCTTC.

Comments on this clonotype: This may come from a read error, since a much larger clone is one base off. CDR3 nucleotide sequence: TGTGCCAGCAGTGAAGCGACAGCCCGGACGTTCTTC. This translates into CASSEATARTFF. The rearrangement links TRBV12-3 or TRBV12-4 to TRBJ2-1; perhaps TRBD1 as D (5 bases). The CDR3 runs 12 residues. V was shortened by 5 bases and J by 15 bases, with 17 bases between the two germline ends.

This clonotype was seen repeatedly, ten times or more. The chain joins TRBV7-9 to TRBJ1-2; 10 positions agree with TRBD1. Germline V gives CDR1 SEHNR, CDR2 FQNEAQ (reference sequence). V shed 3 bases, J shed 3 bases, and the junction held 10 bases outside the gene matches. The CDR3 has 17 amino acids. CDR3 sequence (DNA): TGTGCCAGCAGCTTCGACAGGGGGCGAGTGAGCTACTATGGCTACACCTTC. Translation: CASSFDRGRVSYYGYTF.

This clonotype occurred a few times. The chain employs TRBV19 and TRBJ2-2; the match to TRBD2 covers 11 bases. The CDR3 has 16 residues. From germline, CDR1 is LNHDA and CDR2 SQIVND (reference sequence). The J segment lost 0 bases and the V segment lost 3 bases, leaving 0 bases of the junction unmatched. This CDR3 reads CASSMGLAANTGELFF. DNA of the CDR3: TGTGCCAGTAGTATGGGACTAGCGGCGAACACCGGGGAGCTGTTTTTT.

This clonotype was detected many times. The chain uses TRBV12-3 or TRBV12-4 and TRBJ1-5; D unclear. The CDR3 contains 14 residues. Trimming stripped 2 bases from V and 6 bases from J, with 11 bases between. CDR3 in DNA: TGTGCCAGCAGTTTACGGGATTTCAGTCAGCCCCAGCATTTT. Its translation: CASSLRDFSQPQHF.

This clonotype occurred a few times. This chain joins TRBV14 and TRBJ2-1; no clear D gene. The V end lost 1 base, the J end lost 7 bases, and 8 bases lay between the germline ends. There are 13 residues in the CDR3. CDR1 is SGHDN and CDR2 is FVKESK in the germline V gene. The CDR3 reads CASSQGVSNEQFF. Written as DNA, the CDR3 is TGTGCCAGCAGCCAAGGGGTTTCGAATGAGCAGTTCTTC.

This clonotype was seen only a few times. The rearrangement links TRBV5-1 to TRBJ2-5, with D perhaps matching TRBD1 (6 bases). Germline V CDR1 and CDR2: SGHRS, YFSETQ. This CDR3 is 13 amino acids long. Between the trimmed V and J ends, which lost 6 bases and 2 bases, there was a span of 11 bases. Here the CDR3 reads CASTSDSQETQYF. The CDR3 nucleotides are TGCGCCAGCACCTCGGACAGTCAAGAGACCCAGTACTTC.

This clonotype was seen more than once but under ten times. The chain uses TRBV6-5 and TRBJ2-7, with D tentatively TRBD2 (6 bases). This CDR3 has 14 amino acids. CDR1 is MNHEY, CDR2 SVGAGI, per germline. The V gene lost 0 bases and the J gene lost 6 bases, with 12 bases spanning the gap. CDR3 loop: CASSYSRDGGEQYV. CDR3 bases: TGTGCCAGCAGTTACTCGAGGGACGGGGGCGAGCAGTACGTC.

This clonotype has ten or more counts. The chain joins TRBV12-3 or TRBV12-4 to TRBJ2-1, with 11 bases that match TRBD2. Trimming cost V 6 bases and J 1 base; bases outside gene matches: 2. CDR3 length: 15 amino acids. CDR3 amino acids: CASRSSGRSYNEQFF. The CDR3 nucleotides are TGTGCCAGCAGATCTAGCGGGAGGTCCTACAATGAGCAGTTCTTC.

This clonotype was seen ten or more times. The J gene is TRBJ2-7, the V gene TRBV20-1; D possibly corresponds to TRBD2 (6 bases). Germline V gene data show CDR1 as DFQATT and CDR2 as SNEGSKA (reference sequence). The CDR3 runs to 15 residues. The V gene lost 6 bases and the J gene lost 3 bases, with 21 bases spanning the gap. The CDR3 DNA reads as TGCAGTGCCGCAAAGCGGGCGGGACCCTACTACGAGCAGTACTTC. Translating gives CSAAKRAGPYYEQYF.

This clonotype was seen a few times. This chain joins TRBV9 and TRBJ2-3; 10 positions agree with TRBD2. The germline gives CDR1 SGDLS, CDR2 YYNGEE. The ends lost 4 bases at V and 2 bases at J; junction bases unmatched: 4. The CDR3 consists of 15 residues. CDR3 residues: CASSKTSGVTDTQYF. CDR3 in DNA: TGTGCCAGCAGCAAAACTAGCGGGGTCACAGATACGCAGTATTTT.